One and the same sample provided the 19 T cell receptor beta chains below, sequenced in a study of T cell repertoires in cytomegalovirus infection. TCRdb analysed the reads with MiXCR anew, one entry per CDR3 protein. The sample shows about 360,000 distinct CDR3 sequences, 15% to 20% of them seen only once. The sample comprised PBMCs. The origin of the receptors is a human donor in good health (CMV status not recorded). Some clones in this sample may be carry-over from other donors' samples.

The chain joins TRBV24-1 to TRBJ1-5, with D hard to call. Germline V gives CDR1 KGHDR, CDR2 SFDVKD. The CDR3 extends over 13 amino acids. The ends were cut back, 1 base at V and 7 bases at J, with 7 bases in the middle. CDR3 bases: TGTGCCACCAGTGATTTAGGTGAACAGCCCCAGCATTTT. Protein sequence: CATSDLGEQPQHF.

The V gene is TRBV20-1, the J gene TRBJ2-1; 14 bases align to TRBD2. CDR1 and CDR2 (germline): DFQATT, SNEGSKA (reference sequence). The V gene end was trimmed by 6 bases and the J gene end by 2 bases; junction bases not matched to a gene: 12. The CDR3 totals 18 residues. The CDR3 sequence: CSASGLAGEMSTYNEQFF. The CDR3 DNA sequence: TGCAGTGCCTCGGGACTAGCGGGAGAAATGAGCACCTACAATGAGCAGTTCTTC.

This chain uses TRBV12-3 or TRBV12-4 with TRBJ1-1, with a weak D call TRBD1 (6 bases). This CDR3 spans 11 amino acids. V gave up 6 bases and J gave up 8 bases, with 10 bases separating them. CDR3 loop: CASSTTGEAFF. As DNA, the CDR3 is TGTGCCAGCAGCACTACAGGGGAAGCTTTCTTT.

The chain uses TRBV4-1 and TRBJ1-6; D is uncertain. The V and J ends lost 0 bases and 0 bases respectively, with 12 bases between them. CDR3 length: 18 amino acids. Germline V gives CDR1 MGHRA, CDR2 YSYEKL. CDR3 sequence: CASSQEGRTSSYNSPLHF. The CDR3 DNA follows: TGCGCCAGCAGCCAAGAAGGCAGGACGAGCTCCTATAATTCACCCCTCCACTTT.

The V and J genes are TRBV15 and TRBJ1-1; 11 bases are shared with TRBD1. The CDR3 has 13 amino acids. Germline lookup yields CDR1 LNHNV and CDR2 YYDKDF (reference sequence). With 5 bases clipped from V and 6 bases from J, the junction kept 2 bases outside the gene matches. In DNA form, the CDR3 reads TGTGCCACCAGCGGACAGGGGGCCGCTGAAGCTTTCTTT. It encodes CATSGQGAAEAFF.

The table lists this clonotype with a count of one. The rearrangement uses TRBV30 and TRBJ2-5; D is possibly TRBD2 (6 bases). Trimming removed 2 bases at V and 4 bases at J, with 8 bases between. The CDR3 runs to 12 residues. CDR1 and CDR2 (germline): GTSNPN, SVGIG (reference sequence). In nucleotides, the CDR3 is TGTGCCTGGAGTTTTAGCGGAGAGACCCAGTACTTC. Residues: CAWSFSGETQYF.

A word on this clonotype: At one of its ends the junction is not consistent with the germline gene, which may arise from a read error. This chain links TRBV11-2 with TRBJ2-1; unclear D gene. The CDR3 consists of 14 residues. Germline V gene lookup returns CDR1 SGHAT and CDR2 FQNNGV. This CDR3 reads CASSFLKNNNEQLF. CDR3 DNA: TGTGCCAGCAGCTTCCTGAAGAATAACAATGAGCAGTTATTC. Complete variable domain (other parts from reference TRBV11-2 and TRBJ2-1): EAGVAQSPRYKIIEKRQSVAFWCNPISGHATLYWYQQILGQGPKLLIQFQNNGVVDDSQLPKDRFSAERLKGVDSTLKIQPAKLEDSAVYLCASSFLKNNNEQLFGPGTRLTVL.

The chain combines TRBV30 with TRBJ1-1; no firm D call. V dropped 0 bases and J dropped 1 base, with 6 bases sitting between them. Germline V lookup: CDR1 GTSNPN, CDR2 SVGIG (reference sequence). This CDR3 has 13 residues. CDR3 loop: CAWSVLRNTEAFF. The CDR3 DNA follows: TGTGCCTGGAGTGTCTTGCGGAACACTGAAGCTTTCTTT. Variable domain in full (rest from reference TRBV30 and TRBJ1-1): SQTIHQWPATLVQPVGSPLSLECTVEGTSNPNLYWYRQAAGRGLQLLFYSVGIGQISSEVPQNLSASRPQDRQFILSSKKLLLSDSGFYLCAWSVLRNTEAFFGQGTRLTVV.

The rearrangement joins TRBV4-1 to TRBJ1-1, with TRBD1 matching 9 bases. This CDR3 has 15 amino acids. From germline, CDR1 is MGHRA and CDR2 YSYEKL. Trimming at V came to 4 bases and at J to 5 bases, leaving 8 bases not matched to a gene. CDR3 sequence (DNA): TGCGCCAGCAGCCGGGATGACAGGGGGTTGACTGAAGCTTTCTTT. Encoded protein: CASSRDDRGLTEAFF.

The genes are TRBV7-9 and TRBJ1-3; D may be TRBD1 (6 bases). The V end lost 5 bases, the J end lost 0 bases, and 14 bases lay between the germline ends. The V gene's germline CDR1 is SEHNR and CDR2 FQNEAQ (reference sequence). This CDR3 is built from 16 residues. Written as DNA, the CDR3 is TGTGCCAGCAGCCACAGGGACACCGACTCTGGAAACACCATATATTTT. Protein product: CASSHRDTDSGNTIYF.

The CDR3 bases are TGTGCCAGCAGCTTGGGACAGCAAACCTACGAGCAGTACTTC. The encoded protein is CASSLGQQTYEQYF. The V and J genes are TRBV5-6 and TRBJ2-7, with a weak D call TRBD1 (5 bases). The V and J ends lost 0 bases and 2 bases respectively, with 9 bases between them. The germline V gene has CDR1 SGHDT and CDR2 YYEEEE. There are 14 residues in the CDR3.

This clonotype was counted between two and nine times. This sequence joins TRBV19 and TRBJ2-5; D unresolved. The length of the CDR3 is 12 residues. Trimming shortened V by 5 bases and J by 7 bases, and 11 bases separated the two germline ends. CDR1 and CDR2 (germline): LNHDA, SQIVND (reference sequence). CDR3 amino acids: CASSAGGGTQYF. The CDR3 nucleotides are TGTGCCAGTAGTGCAGGCGGCGGGACCCAGTACTTC.

This clonotype has just one count. This chain joins TRBV19 and TRBJ2-1; D is perhaps TRBD2 (6 bases). Looked up from germline, CDR1 is LNHDA and CDR2 is SQIVND (reference sequence). V was cut by 3 bases and J by 0 bases, with 9 bases left in between. This CDR3 region has 15 residues. This CDR3 reads CASSIGGNSYNEQFF. In nucleotides, the CDR3 is TGTGCCAGTAGTATCGGCGGGAACTCCTACAATGAGCAGTTCTTC.

In its sample, this clonotype was seen many times. V usage is TRBV7-8 and J usage is TRBJ1-1; D remains ambiguous. There are 13 residues in the CDR3. CDR1 is SGHVS, CDR2 FQNEAQ, per germline. Trimming removed 5 bases at V and 3 bases at J, with 10 bases between. The chain's CDR3 is CASSLTEHTEAFF. CDR3 bases: TGTGCCAGCAGCCTAACCGAACACACTGAAGCTTTCTTT.

In its sample, this clonotype was seen many times. The V call is TRBV7-2, the J call TRBJ2-3; 8 nucleotides align to TRBD2. The CDR3 length is 16 residues. Losses at the gene ends were 1 base for V and 2 bases for J; bases not matched to a gene: 5. CDR1 is SGHTA, CDR2 FQGNSA, per germline. In nucleotides, the CDR3 is TGTGCCAGCAGCTTAGGGCGACTAGCGTTCACAGATACGCAGTATTTT. Translated: CASSLGRLAFTDTQYF.

J is TRBJ1-2 and V is TRBV5-1, with 7 bases identical to TRBD1. This CDR3 is 14 amino acids long. Germline lookup yields CDR1 SGHRS and CDR2 YFSETQ. The V and J ends lost 3 bases and 3 bases, in that order; junction bases with no gene match: 5. CDR3 DNA sequence: TGCGCCAGCAGCTCGACAGGGCCCCACTATGGCTACACCTTC. Translation gives CASSSTGPHYGYTF.

This sequence joins TRBV20-1 and TRBJ2-1; 7 nucleotides match TRBD1. This CDR3 contains 15 residues. With V trimmed by 5 bases and J by 0 bases, 7 bases remained unmatched. Per the germline V gene, CDR1 is DFQATT and CDR2 is SNEGSKA (reference sequence). The CDR3 region has the DNA TGCAGTGCTCAGGGGGAAGTTCGCTCCTACAATGAGCAGTTCTTC. The encoded protein is CSAQGEVRSYNEQFF.

This clonotype was counted ten times or more. The rearrangement joins TRBV7-2 to TRBJ2-6, with D possibly being TRBD1 or TRBD2 (5 bases each). CDR3 size: 18 residues. Between the trimmed V and J ends, which lost 2 bases and 0 bases, there was a span of 14 bases. The germline V gene encodes CDR1 SGHTA and CDR2 FQGNSA. CDR3 nucleotide sequence: TGTGCCAGCAGCTTAAGCCGGGGCTCTACCTCTGGGGCCAACGTCCTGACTTTC. This codes for CASSLSRGSTSGANVLTF.

This clonotype has more than one count but fewer than ten. V is TRBV12-3 or TRBV12-4 and J is TRBJ1-4; the D gene is possibly TRBD1 (5 bases). Trimming cost V 1 base and J 8 bases, with 11 bases left between them. The CDR3 runs 14 residues. DNA of the CDR3: TGTGCCAGCAGTTTAGGACAGCGGTTGGAAAAACTGTTTTTT. Translation gives CASSLGQRLEKLFF.